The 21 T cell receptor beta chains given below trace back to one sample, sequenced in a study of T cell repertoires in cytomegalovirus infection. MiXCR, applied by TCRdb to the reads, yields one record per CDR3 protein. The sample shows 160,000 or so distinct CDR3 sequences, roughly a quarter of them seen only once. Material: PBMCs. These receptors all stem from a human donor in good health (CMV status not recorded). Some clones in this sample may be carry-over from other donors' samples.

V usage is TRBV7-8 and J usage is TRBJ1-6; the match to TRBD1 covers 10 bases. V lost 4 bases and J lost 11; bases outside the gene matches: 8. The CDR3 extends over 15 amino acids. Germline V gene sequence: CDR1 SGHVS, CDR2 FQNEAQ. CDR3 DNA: TGTGCCAGCAGCTCCCGGACAGGGGGGACTCCACCCCTCCACTTT. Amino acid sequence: CASSSRTGGTPPLHF.

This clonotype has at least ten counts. CDR3 residues: CASSLLVETQYF. The CDR3 DNA reads TGTGCCAGCAGCTTATTGGTTGAGACCCAGTACTTC. This chain links TRBV7-8 with TRBJ2-5; D unclear. The CDR3 is 12 residues long. Germline values: CDR1 SGHVS, CDR2 FQNEAQ. Trimming cost V 2 bases and J 5 bases, with 6 bases left between them.

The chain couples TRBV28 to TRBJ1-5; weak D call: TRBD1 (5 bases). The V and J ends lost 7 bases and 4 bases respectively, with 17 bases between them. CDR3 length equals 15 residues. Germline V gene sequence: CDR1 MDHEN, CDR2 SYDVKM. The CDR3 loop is CASNFLGGANQPQHF. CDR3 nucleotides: TGTGCCAGCAATTTCCTCGGGGGAGCAAATCAGCCCCAGCATTTT.

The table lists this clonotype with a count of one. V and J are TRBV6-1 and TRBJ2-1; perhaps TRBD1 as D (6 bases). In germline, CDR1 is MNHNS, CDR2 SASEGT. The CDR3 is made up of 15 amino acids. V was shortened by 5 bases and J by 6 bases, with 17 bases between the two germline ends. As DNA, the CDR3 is TGTGCCAGCAGTTCCCAAGGGGACACCGTCAATGAGCAGTTCTTC. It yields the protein CASSSQGDTVNEQFF.

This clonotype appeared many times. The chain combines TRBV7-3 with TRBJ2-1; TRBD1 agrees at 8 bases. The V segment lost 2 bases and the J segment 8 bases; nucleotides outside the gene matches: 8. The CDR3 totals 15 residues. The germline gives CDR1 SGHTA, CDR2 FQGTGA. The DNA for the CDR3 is TGTGCCAGCAGCTTAGATCAGACAGGGGCGGATGAGCAGTTCTTC. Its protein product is CASSLDQTGADEQFF.

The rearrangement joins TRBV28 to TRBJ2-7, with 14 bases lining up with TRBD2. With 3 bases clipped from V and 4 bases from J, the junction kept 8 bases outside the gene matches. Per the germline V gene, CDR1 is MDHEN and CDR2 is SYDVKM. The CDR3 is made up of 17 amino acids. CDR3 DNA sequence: TGTGCCAGCAGTTTCAAGCGAGGGACTAGCGGGAGTTACGAGCAGTACTTC. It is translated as CASSFKRGTSGSYEQYF. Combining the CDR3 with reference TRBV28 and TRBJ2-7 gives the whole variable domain DVKVTQSSRYLVKRTGEKVFLECVQDMDHENMFWYRQDPGLGLRLIYFSYDVKMKEKGDIPEGYSVSREKKERFSLILESASTNQTSMYLCASSFKRGTSGSYEQYFGPGTRLTVT.

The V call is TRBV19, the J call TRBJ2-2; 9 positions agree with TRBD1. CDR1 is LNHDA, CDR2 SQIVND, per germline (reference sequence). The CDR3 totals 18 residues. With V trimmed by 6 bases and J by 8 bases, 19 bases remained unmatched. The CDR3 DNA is TGTGCCAGTAGCTCGGGGGACAGGGAGCTTGTCAGAGGAGGGGAGCTGTTTTTT. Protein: CASSSGDRELVRGGELFF.

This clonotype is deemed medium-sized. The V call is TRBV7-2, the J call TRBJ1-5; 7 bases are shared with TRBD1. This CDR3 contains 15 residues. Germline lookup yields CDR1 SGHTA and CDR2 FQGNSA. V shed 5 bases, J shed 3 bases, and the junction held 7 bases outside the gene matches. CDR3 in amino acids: CASSATGAPNQPQHF. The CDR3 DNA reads TGTGCCAGCAGCGCCACAGGGGCCCCCAATCAGCCCCAGCATTTT.

The CDR3 spells CASSFPSGGRDTQYF. DNA of the CDR3: TGTGCCAGCAGTTTCCCTAGCGGGGGGAGAGATACGCAGTATTTT. V usage is TRBV28 and J usage is TRBJ2-3; 11 bases fit TRBD2. The CDR3 is made up of 15 amino acids. The V and J ends lost 3 bases and 5 bases, in that order; junction bases with no gene match: 4. Germline loops: CDR1 MDHEN, CDR2 SYDVKM.

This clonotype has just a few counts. In nucleotides, the CDR3 is TGTGCCAGCAGCTTGTTTTCGGGAAGCAATCAGCCCCAGCATTTT. The encoded protein is CASSLFSGSNQPQHF. The gene calls are TRBV5-5 and TRBJ1-5; no clear D gene. The length of the CDR3 is 15 residues. Germline V gene lookup returns CDR1 SGHKS and CDR2 YYEKEE (reference sequence). Trimming removed 1 base at V and 1 base at J, with 9 bases between.

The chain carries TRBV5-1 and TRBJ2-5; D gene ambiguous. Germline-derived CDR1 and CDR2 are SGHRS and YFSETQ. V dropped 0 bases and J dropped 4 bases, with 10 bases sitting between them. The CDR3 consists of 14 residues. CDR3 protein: CASSLAKVTETQYF. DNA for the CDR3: TGCGCCAGCAGCTTGGCCAAAGTAACAGAGACCCAGTACTTC.

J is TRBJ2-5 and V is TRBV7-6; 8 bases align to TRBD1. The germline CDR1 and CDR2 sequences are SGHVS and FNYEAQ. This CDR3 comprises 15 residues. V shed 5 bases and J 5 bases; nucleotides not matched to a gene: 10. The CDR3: CASSVGQGGEETQYF. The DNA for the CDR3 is TGTGCCAGCAGCGTTGGACAGGGCGGGGAGGAGACCCAGTACTTC.

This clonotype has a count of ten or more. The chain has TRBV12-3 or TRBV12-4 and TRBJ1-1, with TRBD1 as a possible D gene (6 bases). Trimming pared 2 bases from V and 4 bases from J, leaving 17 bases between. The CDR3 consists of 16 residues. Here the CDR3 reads CASSLSFPGGPTEAFF. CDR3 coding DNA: TGTGCCAGCAGTTTATCGTTCCCGGGGGGCCCCACTGAAGCTTTCTTT.

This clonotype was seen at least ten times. CDR3: CSAMPGTAFGGGYTF. The CDR3 coding sequence is TGCAGCGCCATGCCCGGGACAGCCTTCGGGGGTGGCTACACCTTC. The rearrangement links TRBV29-1 to TRBJ1-2; 7 positions agree with TRBD1. With V trimmed by 7 bases and J by 7 bases, 18 bases remained unmatched. The CDR3 consists of 15 residues. CDR1 and CDR2 (germline): SQVTM, ANQGSEA.

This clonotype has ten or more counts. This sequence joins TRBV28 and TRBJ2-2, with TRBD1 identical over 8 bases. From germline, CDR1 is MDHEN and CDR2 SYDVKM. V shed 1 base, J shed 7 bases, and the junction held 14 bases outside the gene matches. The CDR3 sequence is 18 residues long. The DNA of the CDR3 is TGTGCCAGCAGTTTATCCCTCGGCAGGGGGCAGGATGGCGGGGAGCTGTTTTTT. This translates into CASSLSLGRGQDGGELFF.

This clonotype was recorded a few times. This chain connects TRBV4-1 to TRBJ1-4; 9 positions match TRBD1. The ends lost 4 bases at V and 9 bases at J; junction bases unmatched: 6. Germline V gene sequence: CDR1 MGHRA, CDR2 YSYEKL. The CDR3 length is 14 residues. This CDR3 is CASSPTGTGKKLFF. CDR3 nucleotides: TGCGCCAGCAGCCCAACCGGGACAGGGAAAAAACTGTTTTTT.

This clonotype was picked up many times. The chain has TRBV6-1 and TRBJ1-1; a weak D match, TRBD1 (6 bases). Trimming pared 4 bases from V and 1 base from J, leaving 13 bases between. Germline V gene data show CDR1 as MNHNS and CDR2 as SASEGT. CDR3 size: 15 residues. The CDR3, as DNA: TGTGCCAGCAGTGCAGCCGGGACACCGAACACTGAAGCTTTCTTT. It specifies CASSAAGTPNTEAFF.

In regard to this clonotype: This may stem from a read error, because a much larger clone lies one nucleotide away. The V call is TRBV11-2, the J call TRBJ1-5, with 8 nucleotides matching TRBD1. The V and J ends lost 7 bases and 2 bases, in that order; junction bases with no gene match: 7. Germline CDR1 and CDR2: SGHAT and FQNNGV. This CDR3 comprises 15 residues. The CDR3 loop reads CASTVGTGGNQPQHF. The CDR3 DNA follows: TGTGCCAGCACCGTAGGGACAGGCGGCAATCAGCCCCAGCATTTT.

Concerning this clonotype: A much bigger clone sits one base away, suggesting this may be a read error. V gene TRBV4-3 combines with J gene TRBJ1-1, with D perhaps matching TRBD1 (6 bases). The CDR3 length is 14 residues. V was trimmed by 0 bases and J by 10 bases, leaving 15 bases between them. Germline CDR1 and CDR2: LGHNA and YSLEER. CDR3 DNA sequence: TGCGCCAGCAGCCAAGATGAACAGGGAAGCGTAGCTTTCTTT. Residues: CASSQDEQGSVAFF.

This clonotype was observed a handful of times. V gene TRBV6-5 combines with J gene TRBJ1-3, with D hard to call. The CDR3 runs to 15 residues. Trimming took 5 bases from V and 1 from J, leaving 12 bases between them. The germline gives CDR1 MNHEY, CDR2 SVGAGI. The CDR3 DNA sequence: TGTGCCAGCAGTAGAGACACTGCATCTGGAAACACCATATATTTT. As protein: CASSRDTASGNTIYF.

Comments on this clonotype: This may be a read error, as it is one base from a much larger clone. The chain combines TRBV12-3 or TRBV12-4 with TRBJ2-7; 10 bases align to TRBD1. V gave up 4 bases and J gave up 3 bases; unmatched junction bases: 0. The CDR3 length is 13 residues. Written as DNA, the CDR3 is TGTGCCAGCAGTTGGGACAGGGGCTACGAGCAGTACTTC. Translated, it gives CASSWDRGYEQYF.